Shown below are 21 T cell receptor beta chains from a single sample sequenced in a study of vaccination and CD4 T cells after COVID-19 (dated by TCRdb to between 2021 and 2024). Library method: PCR. Sequencing took place on an Illumina iSeq 100. At the Johns Hopkins FTIC core, DNA from the cultured CD4+ T cells underwent TCR sequencing with the Oncomine TCR Beta short-read assay. The QIAamp micro DNA kit was used to extract genomic DNA from the cultured CD4+ T cells. The public reads were reanalyzed by TCRdb: fastp trimming at Q25, MiXCR alignment, in-frame beta chains only. For every CDR3 protein sequence, its rows merge into one entry that carries the most common genes and DNA. Present in this sample are 9,000 to 10,000 distinct CDR3 sequences, about two fifths of which were seen just once. The top ten hold more than 14% of the sample. These receptors have no known antigen. The treatment or condition tag for this specimen amounts to: roughly 10-day PBMC culture with coronavirus spike peptide pools or control peptides (ViraFEST assay). CD4+ T cells from unexposed donors were collected before the COVID-19 pandemic (2011-2018).

The sample consisted of CD4+ T cells from blood, cultured in vitro. These receptors were obtained from a human donor in good health.

The chain is built from TRBV20-1 and TRBJ1-3, with 9 nucleotides matching TRBD1. This CDR3 spans 14 amino acids. Germline V lookup: CDR1 DFQATT, CDR2 SNEGSKA (reference sequence). V was pared by 6 bases and J by 1 base, with 4 bases of the junction left unmatched. The CDR3 region is CSAWDRESGNTIYF. The CDR3 DNA follows: TGCAGTGCCTGGGACAGGGAATCTGGAAACACCATATATTTT.

The V and J genes are TRBV2 and TRBJ1-2; D uncertain. V was cut by 7 bases and J by 2 bases, with 14 bases left in between. The CDR3 contains 14 residues. Germline CDR1 is SNHLY and CDR2 is FYNNEI. CDR3 DNA: TGTGCCAGCATCTTGGAGGCGGGGAACTATGGCTACACCTTC. Its translation: CASILEAGNYGYTF.

This clonotype counts as medium-sized. The CDR3 DNA sequence: TGCAGTGCTAGAGATCATCAGTATGGCTACACCTTC. It codes for CSARDHQYGYTF. V and J are TRBV20-1 and TRBJ1-2, with D hard to call. This CDR3 is 12 amino acids long. V was shortened by 0 bases and J by 5 bases, with 7 bases between the two germline ends. Germline CDR1 DFQATT, CDR2 SNEGSKA (reference sequence).

The J gene is TRBJ2-1, the V gene TRBV6-2 or TRBV6-3; 9 bases map to TRBD2. Germline CDR1 and CDR2: MNHEY and SVGEGT. The CDR3 spans 15 residues. V shed 0 bases and J 3 bases; nucleotides not matched to a gene: 0. CDR3 region: CASSYSLAGYNEQFF. The CDR3 DNA is TGTGCCAGCAGTTACTCACTAGCGGGCTACAATGAGCAGTTCTTC.

The rearrangement links TRBV5-4 to TRBJ2-1; TRBD1 agrees at 10 bases. This CDR3 spans 15 amino acids. The germline V gene has CDR1 SGHNT and CDR2 YYREEE (reference sequence). The trim removed 5 bases at V and 8 bases at J, leaving 10 bases unmatched. This CDR3 is CASSHAGTGADEQFF. DNA of the CDR3: TGTGCCAGCAGTCATGCCGGGACAGGGGCAGATGAGCAGTTCTTC.

By share, this clonotype counts as large. The chain recombines TRBV28 with TRBJ2-7, with D perhaps being TRBD1 or TRBD2 (5 bases each). The CDR3 contains 14 residues. In germline, CDR1 is MDHEN, CDR2 SYDVKM. V lost 6 bases and J 3 bases, leaving 15 bases between the germline ends. The CDR3 sequence is CASSRPGGGYEQYF. CDR3 coding DNA: TGTGCCAGCAGCCGTCCGGGTGGGGGCTACGAGCAGTACTTC.

The chain joins TRBV18 to TRBJ2-7; unclear D gene. V was trimmed by 0 bases and J by 3 bases, leaving 6 bases between them. The CDR3 extends over 13 amino acids. Per the germline V gene, CDR1 is KGHSH and CDR2 is LQKENI. The CDR3 sequence is CASSPPSNYEQYF. CDR3 sequence (DNA): TGTGCCAGCTCACCACCATCCAACTACGAGCAGTACTTC.

V and J are TRBV20-1 and TRBJ2-3, with TRBD2 matching 9 bases. The J segment lost 1 base and the V segment lost 1 base, leaving 0 bases of the junction unmatched. In germline, CDR1 is DFQATT, CDR2 SNEGSKA (reference sequence). This CDR3 is 14 amino acids long. The CDR3 DNA is TGCAGTGCTAGAGTAGCGGGAGGCACAGATACGCAGTATTTT. Translated: CSARVAGGTDTQYF.

This chain connects TRBV9 to TRBJ2-5, with no clear D. Trimming removed 0 bases at V and 5 bases at J, with 11 bases between. In germline, CDR1 is SGDLS, CDR2 YYNGEE. This CDR3 spans 14 amino acids. CDR3 nucleotides: TGTGCCAGCAGCGTAGAGGGTCTGGGGGAGACCCAGTACTTC. This sequence encodes CASSVEGLGETQYF.

The CDR3 loop reads CASSPRWGQGRRTEAFF. Written as DNA, the CDR3 is TGTGCCAGCAGCCCTAGATGGGGGCAGGGGCGGCGCACTGAAGCTTTCTTT. The chain carries TRBV11-2 and TRBJ1-1; D perhaps matches TRBD1 (6 bases). The CDR3 has 17 residues. The ends were cut back, 5 bases at V and 4 bases at J, with 23 bases in the middle. The V gene's germline CDR1 is SGHAT and CDR2 FQNNGV.

Here the CDR3 reads CASSLQGPTEAFF. CDR3 nucleotide sequence: TGTGCCAGCAGCTTACAGGGACCTACTGAAGCTTTCTTT. The chain links TRBV7-2 to TRBJ1-1; the D gene is possibly TRBD1 (5 bases). Germline CDR1 reads SGHTA; CDR2 reads FQGNSA. The ends were cut back, 2 bases at V and 5 bases at J, with 9 bases in the middle. This CDR3 is built from 13 residues.

The chain carries TRBV25-1 and TRBJ1-6; 9 nucleotides line up with TRBD1. This CDR3 region has 16 residues. The V and J ends lost 3 bases and 11 bases, in that order; junction bases with no gene match: 11. CDR1 is MGHDK and CDR2 is SYGVNS in the germline V gene. The CDR3 region has the DNA TGTGCCAGCAGTGATCAGGGACAGGGAATAAGGACACCCCTCCACTTT. As protein: CASSDQGQGIRTPLHF.

The chain has TRBV6-1 and TRBJ1-1, with D uncertain. V was cut by 5 bases and J by 1 base, with 8 bases left in between. In germline, CDR1 is MNHNS, CDR2 SASEGT. The CDR3 totals 13 residues. CDR3 sequence (DNA): TGTGCCAGCAGTATCAAGGGGAACACTGAAGCTTTCTTT. Amino acids: CASSIKGNTEAFF.

The chain links TRBV20-1 to TRBJ1-5; D remains ambiguous. The V end was cut by 0 bases, the J end by 6 bases, with 15 bases between. Looked up from germline, CDR1 is DFQATT and CDR2 is SNEGSKA (reference sequence). CDR3 length: 15 residues. CDR3 region: CSARDYGIGGQPQHF. The CDR3 bases are TGCAGTGCTAGAGATTACGGAATTGGAGGTCAGCCCCAGCATTTT.

V is TRBV27 and J is TRBJ2-5; 10 bases map to TRBD1. After removal of 5 bases from V and 5 bases from J, the junction contained 14 bases not matched to a gene. This CDR3 is 17 amino acids long. CDR1 MNHEY and CDR2 SMNVEV come from the germline V gene (reference sequence). The CDR3 loop is CASSPFLTGGGSETQYF. The CDR3 region has the DNA TGTGCCAGCAGTCCCTTTTTGACAGGGGGCGGTTCGGAGACCCAGTACTTC.

The rearrangement uses TRBV20-1 and TRBJ1-1; D is perhaps TRBD1 (6 bases). This CDR3 comprises 13 residues. Deletions cut 4 bases from V and 0 bases from J, with 9 bases between. Germline loops: CDR1 DFQATT, CDR2 SNEGSKA (reference sequence). In DNA, the CDR3 is TGCAGTGCTAACAGGGACATGAACACTGAAGCTTTCTTT. Translation: CSANRDMNTEAFF.

The CDR3 sequence: CSARRALALTDTQYF. The CDR3 coding sequence is TGCAGTGCTAGACGGGCACTAGCGCTAACAGATACGCAGTATTTT. V is TRBV20-1 and J is TRBJ2-3; 7 bases agree with TRBD2. CDR1 and CDR2 (germline): DFQATT, SNEGSKA (reference sequence). The CDR3 has 15 residues. The J segment lost 3 bases and the V segment lost 2 bases, leaving 8 bases of the junction unmatched.

The chain couples TRBV28 to TRBJ1-2; D perhaps matches TRBD1 (5 bases). Trimming removed 6 bases at V and 4 bases at J, with 18 bases between. There are 15 residues in the CDR3. Germline V gene lookup returns CDR1 MDHEN and CDR2 SYDVKM. CDR3: CASSKPGRGSYGYTF. CDR3 DNA: TGTGCCAGCAGCAAACCGGGGCGGGGAAGCTATGGCTACACCTTC.

This sequence joins TRBV6-1 and TRBJ1-2, with D maybe TRBD1 (6 bases). V was pared by 7 bases and J by 8 bases, with 17 bases between. CDR1 and CDR2 from the germline V gene are MNHNS and SASEGT. This CDR3 region has 13 residues. CDR3 residues: CASIPGGGGGYTF. The CDR3 bases are TGTGCCAGCATCCCCGGGGGGGGCGGGGGCTACACCTTC.

The chain employs TRBV7-3 and TRBJ2-2; D perhaps matches TRBD2 (5 bases). CDR1 is SGHTA and CDR2 is FQGTGA in the germline V gene. V lost 5 bases and J 6 bases, leaving 10 bases between the germline ends. The CDR3 is 13 amino acids. CDR3 nucleotide sequence: TGTGCCAGCAGCCGGGGAAGGGCCGGGGAGCTGTTTTTT. Translation: CASSRGRAGELFF.

This clonotype was seen more than once but under ten times. The chain is built from TRBV20-1 and TRBJ1-2; D not certain. Trimming took off 2 bases at V and 4 bases at J, with 17 bases between the two ends. The CDR3 covers 15 residues. Germline V gene data show CDR1 as DFQATT and CDR2 as SNEGSKA (reference sequence). The CDR3 loop is CSARRTGRGAYGYTF. CDR3 nucleotide sequence: TGCAGTGCTAGACGGACGGGCCGGGGAGCCTATGGCTACACCTTC.